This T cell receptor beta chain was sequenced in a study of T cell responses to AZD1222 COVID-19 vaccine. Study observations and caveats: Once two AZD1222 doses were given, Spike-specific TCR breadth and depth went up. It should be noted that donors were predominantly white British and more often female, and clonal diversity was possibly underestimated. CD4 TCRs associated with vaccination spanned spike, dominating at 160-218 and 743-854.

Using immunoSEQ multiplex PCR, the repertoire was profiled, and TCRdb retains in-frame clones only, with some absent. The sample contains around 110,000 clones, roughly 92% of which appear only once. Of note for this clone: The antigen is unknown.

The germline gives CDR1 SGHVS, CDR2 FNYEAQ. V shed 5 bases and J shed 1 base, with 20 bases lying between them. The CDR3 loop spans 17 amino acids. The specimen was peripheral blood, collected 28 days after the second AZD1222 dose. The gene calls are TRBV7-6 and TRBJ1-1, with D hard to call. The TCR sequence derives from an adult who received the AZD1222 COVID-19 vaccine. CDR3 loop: CASSHRPIEGKNTEAFF. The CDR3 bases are TGTGCCAGCAGCCACAGACCCATTGAGGGCAAGAACACTGAAGCTTTCTTT.